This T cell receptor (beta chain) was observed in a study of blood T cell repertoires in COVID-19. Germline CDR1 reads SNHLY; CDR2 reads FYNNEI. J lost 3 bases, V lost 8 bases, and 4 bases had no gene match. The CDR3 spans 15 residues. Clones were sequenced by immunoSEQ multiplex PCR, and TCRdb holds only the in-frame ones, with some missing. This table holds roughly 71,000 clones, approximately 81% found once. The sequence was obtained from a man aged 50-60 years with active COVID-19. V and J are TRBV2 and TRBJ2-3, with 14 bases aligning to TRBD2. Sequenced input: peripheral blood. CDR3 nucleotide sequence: TGTGCCAGCTATGGGACTAGCGGGAGAACAGATACGCAGTATTTT. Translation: CASYGTSGRTDTQYF.